Listed below are T cell receptor beta chains from one sample, sequenced in a study of blood T cells in healthy people across ages. TCRdb independently ran MiXCR on the 5' RACE reads; one entry per CDR3 protein. Of 800,000 or so distinct CDR3 sequences in the sample, around 25% were seen once. These same records also appear under a second study, on T cells of mothers and their children.

Sequenced material: blood. These receptors all come from a boy under 18 in good health. The CDR3 runs from the conserved cysteine through the conserved F or W.

V,CDR3
TRBV3-1,CASSQDWGDNYGYTF
TRBV5-6,CASSSGTGRNTEAFF
TRBV9,CASSVVGSGGAWRDTQYF
TRBV6-1,CASSDRGRATGELFF
TRBV7-7,CASSSTSGKGVEQFF
TRBV30,CAWSVGRRNEQFF
TRBV28,CASKLAGGPEQYF
TRBV27,CASSSRSAGETQYF
TRBV18,CASSPGRDYGYTF
TRBV6-1,CASSESRFTYNEQFF
TRBV30,CAWSFGGELFF
TRBV9,CASSYNTGSYTEAFF
TRBV4-2,CASSQGTLYEQYF
TRBV29-1,CSVDDRGWYNEQFF
TRBV28,CASSSSWGWGQPQHF
TRBV6-5,CASSPAWGGYTF
TRBV28,CASSTARQETQYF
TRBV6-5,CASSYSIGVGAFF
TRBV6-6,CASSDPNGYEQYF
TRBV7-6,CASSLGGTGNSPLHF
TRBV6-1,CASRGRGANEQFF
TRBV4-2,CASSQDPRSGNTEAFF
TRBV4-2,CASSQEAGGVSYEQYF
TRBV3-1,CASSQGYGQYF
TRBV29-1,CSVDVPVPNEQFF
TRBV29-1,CSGTPRGETQYF
TRBV12-3/TRBV12-4,CASSRGEGKAAGELFF
TRBV27,CASSPIPTGMGEQYF
TRBV29-1,CSVVIGLAGVGGLFF
TRBV6-5,CASSYSGGLGTGELFF
TRBV29-1,CSVEMGPRQYF